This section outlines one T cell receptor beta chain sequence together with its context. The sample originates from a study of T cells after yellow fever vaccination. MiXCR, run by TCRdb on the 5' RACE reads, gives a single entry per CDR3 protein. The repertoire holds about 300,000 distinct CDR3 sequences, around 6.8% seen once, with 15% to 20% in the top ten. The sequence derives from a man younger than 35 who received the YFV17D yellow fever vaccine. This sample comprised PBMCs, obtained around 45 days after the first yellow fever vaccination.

This CDR3 reads CASSLGDYNSPLHF. CDR3 bases: TGTGCCAGCAGCTTAGGCGATTATAATTCACCCCTCCACTTT. The genes are TRBV7-9 and TRBJ1-6; the D is unclear. The V and J ends lost 1 base and 4 bases respectively, with 5 bases between them. This CDR3 is 14 amino acids long. CDR1 and CDR2 (germline): SEHNR, FQNEAQ (reference sequence).